The TCR beta chain described here comes from a study of PD-1 blockade in classical Hodgkin lymphoma. Turning to this clone: Its antigen remains unidentified.

All trial patients relapsed after autologous stem cell transplantation. The germline V and J ends were trimmed by 5 bases and 0 bases, with 14 bases remaining between them. Per the germline V gene, CDR1 is SEHNR and CDR2 is FQNEAQ (reference sequence). The CDR3 covers 15 residues. Findings and limits, study-wide: At baseline, newly diagnosed patients reportedly showed less TCR diversity than healthy donors. Baseline diversity was lower in partial responders and progressors than complete responders. CD4+ TCR diversity, unlike CD8+, rose significantly by C4D1. Underlying causes for the observed repertoire differences were not defined, possibly disease activity or prior therapy.

Sequencing was performed with immunoSEQ multiplex PCR; in TCRdb, only in-frame clones are kept and a portion is missing. The table records 75,000 to 100,000 clones, 81% of them present only once. Sample: peripheral blood mononuclear cells (PBMCs), taken before the second cycle of nivolumab. The J gene is TRBJ2-7, the V gene TRBV7-9, with a possible D match to TRBD1 (6 bases). The TCR originated in a human donor with classical Hodgkin lymphoma. This CDR3 reads CASSPIDRSSYEQYF. The CDR3 region has the DNA TGTGCCAGCAGCCCAATAGACAGGAGCTCCTACGAGCAGTACTTC.